Listed below are T cell receptor beta chains from one sample, sequenced in a study of blood T cell repertoires in COVID-19. Some clones are missing from TCRdb's copy, which holds only in-frame ones; the method was immunoSEQ multiplex PCR. The sample consists of approximately 300,000 clones, roughly 90% of them appearing once. Material: PBMCs or T cells enriched from blood (not recorded which). These receptors came from a man in his sixties who had recovered from COVID-19. CDR3s include the opening cysteine and the closing phenylalanine or tryptophan. D genes are given only for firm matches. Part of the rows lack a size; the others show once, few, many or a class for expanded clones.

clone_size: once; j_call: TRBJ1-4; v_call: TRBV5-1; d_call: TRBD1; cdr3_aa: CASSQQPGQGDEKLFF; cdr3_nt: TGCGCCAGCAGCCAACAACCAGGACAGGGCGATGAAAAACTGTTTTTT
clone_size: .; j_call: TRBJ2-3; v_call: TRBV4-2; d_call: TRBD1; cdr3_aa: CASSQGQGYTDTQYF; cdr3_nt: TGTGCCAGCAGCCAGGGACAGGGGTACACAGATACGCAGTATTTT
clone_size: few; j_call: TRBJ1-1; v_call: TRBV5-1; d_call: .; cdr3_aa: CASSLDQSNTEAFF; cdr3_nt: TGCGCCAGCAGCTTGGATCAGTCGAACACTGAAGCTTTCTTT
clone_size: .; j_call: TRBJ1-2; v_call: TRBV19; d_call: TRBD1; cdr3_aa: CASSTGQGPSNYGYTF; cdr3_nt: TGTGCCAGTAGTACCGGACAGGGCCCTTCTAACTATGGCTACACCTTC
clone_size: .; j_call: TRBJ2-1; v_call: TRBV7-9; d_call: TRBD2; cdr3_aa: CASSLAGTSGRASYNEQFF; cdr3_nt: TGTGCCAGCAGCTTAGCCGGGACTAGCGGGAGAGCATCCTACAATGAGCAGTTCTTC
clone_size: .; j_call: TRBJ2-5; v_call: TRBV6-2/TRBV6-3; d_call: .; cdr3_aa: CASSQLGTSETQYF; cdr3_nt: TGTGCCAGCAGTCAGCTCGGGACTTCAGAGACCCAGTACTTC
clone_size: .; j_call: TRBJ2-6; v_call: TRBV24-1; d_call: .; cdr3_aa: CATSAAGGTGANVLTF; cdr3_nt: TGTGCCACCAGTGCTGCTGGAGGTACTGGGGCCAACGTCCTGACTTTC
clone_size: .; j_call: TRBJ2-1; v_call: TRBV9; d_call: TRBD2; cdr3_aa: CASSVGGRGYNEQFF; cdr3_nt: TGTGCCAGCAGCGTCGGCGGGAGAGGCTACAATGAGCAGTTCTTC
clone_size: .; j_call: TRBJ2-5; v_call: TRBV4-3; d_call: .; cdr3_aa: CASSQSPRDLYQETQYF; cdr3_nt: TGCGCCAGCAGCCAATCTCCTAGAGACTTGTACCAAGAGACCCAGTACTTC
clone_size: once; j_call: TRBJ1-5; v_call: TRBV28; d_call: TRBD1; cdr3_aa: CASSLPQGNNQPQHF; cdr3_nt: TGTGCCAGCAGTTTACCACAGGGGAACAATCAGCCCCAGCATTTT
clone_size: .; j_call: TRBJ2-3; v_call: TRBV9; d_call: TRBD2; cdr3_aa: CASSPTSGTTDTQYF; cdr3_nt: TGTGCCAGCAGCCCGACTAGCGGGACTACAGATACGCAGTATTTT
clone_size: .; j_call: TRBJ1-5; v_call: TRBV19; d_call: .; cdr3_aa: CASSMFLSNQPQHF; cdr3_nt: TGTGCCAGTAGTATGTTCCTTAGCAATCAGCCCCAGCATTTT
clone_size: once; j_call: TRBJ2-7; v_call: TRBV5-1; d_call: TRBD1; cdr3_aa: CASSLEGQGIHEQYF; cdr3_nt: TGCGCCAGCAGCCTCGAGGGACAGGGTATCCACGAGCAGTACTTC
clone_size: .; j_call: TRBJ2-5; v_call: TRBV5-8; d_call: TRBD2; cdr3_aa: CASSLGTSKEETQYF; cdr3_nt: TGTGCCAGCAGTCTGGGGACTAGCAAAGAAGAGACCCAGTACTTC
clone_size: .; j_call: TRBJ2-4; v_call: TRBV7-9; d_call: TRBD1; cdr3_aa: CASSNGTGKNIQYF; cdr3_nt: TGTGCCAGCAGCAACGGGACAGGGAAAAACATTCAGTACTTC
clone_size: .; j_call: TRBJ1-6; v_call: TRBV9; d_call: TRBD1; cdr3_aa: CASSPTPGQGFNSPLHF; cdr3_nt: TGTGCCAGCAGCCCAACTCCGGGACAGGGCTTTAATTCACCCCTCCACTTT
clone_size: .; j_call: TRBJ2-7; v_call: TRBV28; d_call: TRBD2; cdr3_aa: CAISPGLAVTYEQYF; cdr3_nt: TGTGCCATCAGTCCCGGGCTAGCGGTAACCTACGAGCAGTACTTC
clone_size: .; j_call: TRBJ2-1; v_call: TRBV30; d_call: .; cdr3_aa: CAWSVPSVQQFF; cdr3_nt: TGTGCCTGGAGTGTACCTAGCGTCCAGCAGTTCTTC
clone_size: .; j_call: TRBJ2-3; v_call: TRBV7-3; d_call: .; cdr3_aa: CASSLEGGYTDTQYF; cdr3_nt: TGTGCCAGCAGCTTAGAAGGAGGGTACACAGATACGCAGTATTTT
clone_size: once; j_call: TRBJ1-2; v_call: TRBV7-8; d_call: .; cdr3_aa: CASSPNRNGYTF; cdr3_nt: TGTGCCAGCAGCCCGAATAGAAATGGCTACACCTTC
clone_size: .; j_call: TRBJ2-7; v_call: TRBV4-2; d_call: .; cdr3_aa: CASSPDRLSSYEQYF; cdr3_nt: TGTGCCAGCAGCCCTGACAGACTGAGCTCCTACGAGCAGTACTTC
clone_size: .; j_call: TRBJ2-2; v_call: TRBV7-2; d_call: .; cdr3_aa: CASSLRGGQNTGELFF; cdr3_nt: TGTGCCAGCAGCTTAAGGGGCGGACAGAACACCGGGGAGCTGTTTTTT
clone_size: .; j_call: TRBJ2-5; v_call: TRBV2; d_call: .; cdr3_aa: CARTQGSQETQYF; cdr3_nt: TGTGCCAGAACACAGGGCAGCCAAGAGACCCAGTACTTC
clone_size: .; j_call: TRBJ1-1; v_call: TRBV11-2; d_call: .; cdr3_aa: CASSLGWGGYNTEAFF; cdr3_nt: TGTGCCAGCAGCTTAGGATGGGGGGGGTACAACACTGAAGCTTTCTTT
clone_size: few; j_call: TRBJ2-2; v_call: TRBV7-9; d_call: TRBD2; cdr3_aa: CASSWRLAGGRRTGELFF; cdr3_nt: TGTGCCAGCAGCTGGAGACTAGCGGGAGGGCGACGGACCGGGGAGCTGTTTTTT
clone_size: .; j_call: TRBJ2-1; v_call: TRBV28; d_call: TRBD2; cdr3_aa: CASIKAGGPGEQFF; cdr3_nt: TGTGCCAGCATTAAAGCGGGAGGGCCTGGTGAGCAGTTCTTC
clone_size: .; j_call: TRBJ2-1; v_call: TRBV19; d_call: .; cdr3_aa: CASSIRGYRSSYNEQFF; cdr3_nt: TGTGCCAGTAGTATCCGGGGGTACAGGAGCTCCTACAATGAGCAGTTCTTC
clone_size: .; j_call: TRBJ2-7; v_call: TRBV27; d_call: .; cdr3_aa: CASSLLGGPYEQYF; cdr3_nt: TGTGCCAGCAGTTTATTGGGGGGGCCCTACGAGCAGTACTTC
clone_size: .; j_call: TRBJ1-3; v_call: TRBV9; d_call: TRBD1; cdr3_aa: CASSDWTGRSGNTIYF; cdr3_nt: TGTGCCAGCAGCGACTGGACAGGCCGCTCTGGAAACACCATATATTTT
clone_size: .; j_call: TRBJ2-7; v_call: TRBV19; d_call: TRBD1; cdr3_aa: CASSTSGTGRTYEQYF; cdr3_nt: TGTGCCAGTAGTACGTCCGGGACAGGTAGGACCTACGAGCAGTACTTC
clone_size: .; j_call: TRBJ2-2; v_call: TRBV19; d_call: TRBD1; cdr3_aa: CASADRGHTGELFF; cdr3_nt: TGTGCCAGCGCGGACAGGGGCCACACCGGGGAGCTGTTTTTT
clone_size: .; j_call: TRBJ2-2; v_call: TRBV5-1; d_call: .; cdr3_aa: CASSLVRGSAGELFF; cdr3_nt: TGCGCCAGCAGCTTGGTCCGGGGATCGGCCGGGGAGCTGTTTTTT
clone_size: .; j_call: TRBJ2-7; v_call: TRBV28; d_call: TRBD1; cdr3_aa: CASSLIRTGAYEQYF; cdr3_nt: TGTGCCAGCAGTTTAATTAGGACAGGGGCCTACGAGCAGTACTTC
clone_size: .; j_call: TRBJ2-7; v_call: TRBV12-3/TRBV12-4; d_call: .; cdr3_aa: CASSQTVYEQYF; cdr3_nt: TGTGCCAGCAGCCAGACAGTTTACGAGCAGTACTTC
clone_size: .; j_call: TRBJ1-2; v_call: TRBV2; d_call: TRBD1; cdr3_aa: CASSAGTDANYGYTF; cdr3_nt: TGTGCCAGCAGCGCCGGGACAGATGCTAACTATGGCTACACCTTC
clone_size: .; j_call: TRBJ1-3; v_call: TRBV10-3; d_call: TRBD1; cdr3_aa: CAISDDQGVSGNTIYF; cdr3_nt: TGTGCCATCAGTGATGACCAGGGGGTCTCTGGAAACACCATATATTTT
clone_size: .; j_call: TRBJ2-1; v_call: TRBV2; d_call: TRBD2; cdr3_aa: CASSVWLAGEDKQFF; cdr3_nt: TGTGCCAGCAGTGTCTGGCTAGCGGGGGAGGATAAGCAGTTCTTC
clone_size: .; j_call: TRBJ1-1; v_call: TRBV19; d_call: TRBD1; cdr3_aa: CASSTDRGGNTEAFF; cdr3_nt: TGTGCCAGTAGTACCGACAGGGGCGGGAACACTGAAGCTTTCTTT
clone_size: once; j_call: TRBJ2-5; v_call: TRBV5-8; d_call: .; cdr3_aa: CASSLTGAETQYF; cdr3_nt: TGTGCCAGCAGCCTTACAGGTGCCGAGACCCAGTACTTC
clone_size: .; j_call: TRBJ1-3; v_call: TRBV3-1/TRBV3-2; d_call: .; cdr3_aa: CASSQDLGGYTIYF; cdr3_nt: TGTGCCAGCAGCCAAGATCTGGGGGGGTACACCATATATTTT
clone_size: .; j_call: TRBJ2-5; v_call: TRBV2; d_call: .; cdr3_aa: CASLRTVSQETQYF; cdr3_nt: TGTGCCAGCCTACGGACAGTTTCTCAAGAGACCCAGTACTTC
clone_size: once; j_call: TRBJ2-4; v_call: TRBV23-1; d_call: .; cdr3_aa: CASRQGRNIQYF; cdr3_nt: TGCGCCAGCAGGCAGGGAAGAAACATTCAGTACTTC